The 20 T cell receptor beta chains listed next were all sequenced from one sample in a study of T cells in localized non-small cell lung cancer. Sequenced by immunoSEQ multiplex PCR; TCRdb stores in-frame clones only, minus some. The table has around 50,000 clones, about 85% seen once. The source material was peripheral blood, sampled before any cancer treatment. The receptors were sampled from a female donor older than 55 with stage II squamous cell lung carcinoma.

This sequence joins TRBV6-5 and TRBJ1-1; a weak D match, TRBD1 (6 bases). The germline V gene has CDR1 MNHEY and CDR2 SVGAGI. V was shortened by 6 bases and J by 0 bases, with 11 bases between the two germline ends. CDR3 length equals 14 residues. The CDR3 sequence: CASRDRLMNTEAFF. The CDR3 bases are TGTGCCAGCAGGGACAGACTTATGAACACTGAAGCTTTCTTT.

The CDR3 region is CAWNRGLGGEQYF. CDR3 nucleotides: TGTGCCTGGAACCGGGGACTCGGCGGGGAGCAGTACTTC. V is TRBV30 and J is TRBJ2-7; possibly TRBD2 for D (6 bases). The CDR3 length is 13 residues. From germline, CDR1 is GTSNPN and CDR2 SVGIG (reference sequence). V shed 4 bases and J shed 7 bases, with 17 bases lying between them. Full variable domain (remainder filled in from reference TRBV30 and TRBJ2-7): SQTIHQWPATLVQPVGSPLSLECTVEGTSNPNLYWYRQAAGRGLQLLFYSVGIGQISSEVPQNLSASRPQDRQFILSSKKLLLSDSGFYLCAWNRGLGGEQYFGPGTRLTVT.

This chain links TRBV11-3 with TRBJ1-1; tentative D call: TRBD1 (5 bases). The V gene lost 5 bases and the J gene lost 1 base, with 8 bases spanning the gap. From germline, CDR1 is SGHNT and CDR2 YENEEA. There are 13 residues in the CDR3. The CDR3 DNA reads TGTGCCAGCAGCAAGGGACCGAACACTGAAGCTTTCTTT. Translation gives CASSKGPNTEAFF.

The chain has TRBV7-3 and TRBJ2-2; D perhaps matches TRBD1 (6 bases). Germline CDR1 reads SGHTA; CDR2 reads FQGTGA. This CDR3 has 14 residues. Deletions cut 4 bases from V and 4 bases from J, with 10 bases between. CDR3 in DNA: TGTGCCAGCAGCTCCTCCAGGGGCACCGGGGAGCTGTTTTTT. Its protein is CASSSSRGTGELFF.

The rearrangement links TRBV15 to TRBJ2-1, with D perhaps TRBD2 (5 bases). Germline V gene sequence: CDR1 LNHNV, CDR2 YYDKDF (reference sequence). V was pared by 3 bases and J by 3 bases, with 9 bases between. The CDR3 is 14 residues long. This chain's CDR3 is CATSSGEHYNEQFF. Here the CDR3 DNA reads TGTGCCACCAGCAGCGGGGAGCACTACAATGAGCAGTTCTTC.

The CDR3 bases are TGTGCCACCATGGCCGGCATAAGGAGTAACTATGGCTACACCTTC. This encodes CATMAGIRSNYGYTF. The genes are TRBV27 and TRBJ1-2; D ambiguous. The CDR3 sequence is 15 residues long. The germline gives CDR1 MNHEY, CDR2 SMNVEV (reference sequence). V lost 10 bases to trimming and J lost 1 base, with 19 bases between them.

The chain uses TRBV6-6 and TRBJ1-6, with 8 bases identical to TRBD1. The germline CDR1 and CDR2 sequences are MNHNY and SVGAGI (reference sequence). The CDR3 loop spans 16 amino acids. J lost 8 bases, V lost 0 bases, and 6 bases had no gene match. CDR3 coding DNA: TGTGCCAGCAGTTACTCGCAGGGGGCCGACTATTCACCCCTCCACTTT. This translates into CASSYSQGADYSPLHF.

This clone appeared a single time. This specimen includes other DNA sequences encoding the same CDR3. The chain joins TRBV6-5 to TRBJ1-2; 8 bases are a match to TRBD1. The germline gives CDR1 MNHEY, CDR2 SVGAGI. V lost 2 bases and J lost 4; bases outside the gene matches: 6. The CDR3 has 15 residues. CDR3 bases: TGTGCCAGCAGTTACCGGGGACAGGTCCTCTATGGCTACACCTTC. This gives the protein CASSYRGQVLYGYTF.

The chain's CDR3 is CASSMGQGRNNEQFF. CDR3 bases: TGTGCCAGTAGTATGGGACAGGGCCGAAACAATGAGCAGTTCTTC. This chain joins TRBV19 and TRBJ2-1; TRBD1 agrees at 9 bases. V gave up 3 bases and J gave up 5 bases; unmatched junction bases: 5. CDR3 length: 15 residues. Germline V gene lookup returns CDR1 LNHDA and CDR2 SQIVND (reference sequence).

This clone was detected a few times. The chain combines TRBV7-6 with TRBJ1-4; TRBD1 matches 7 bases. The germline V gene has CDR1 SGHVS and CDR2 FNYEAQ. The V and J ends lost 4 bases and 7 bases, in that order; junction bases with no gene match: 6. This CDR3 has 14 residues. Written as DNA, the CDR3 is TGTGCCAGCAGCTCCCAGGGGGGAGGTGAAAAACTGTTTTTT. Translated: CASSSQGGGEKLFF. The complete variable domain, with remaining parts taken from reference TRBV7-6 and TRBJ1-4, reads GAGVSQSPRYKVTKRGQDVALRCDPISGHVSLYWYRQALGQGPEFLTYFNYEAQQDKSGLPNDRFSAERPEGSISTLTIQRTEQRDSAMYRCASSSQGGGEKLFFGSGTQLSVL.

This clone has just one count. The chain is built from TRBV28 and TRBJ1-1, with D possibly matching TRBD1 (6 bases). From germline, CDR1 is MDHEN and CDR2 SYDVKM. CDR3 length: 12 residues. Trimming left V 2 bases short and J 6 bases short, with 7 bases between. The CDR3 DNA reads TGTGCCAGCAGTTTAAGGACAGCTGAAGCTTTCTTT. This sequence encodes CASSLRTAEAFF.

DNA of the CDR3: TGTGCCAGCAGCACGGGACAGGTGATTGTAGCTTTCTTT. This gives the protein CASSTGQVIVAFF. The chain links TRBV7-8 to TRBJ1-1, with 8 bases identical to TRBD1. The CDR3 runs to 13 residues. Germline values: CDR1 SGHVS, CDR2 FQNEAQ. V lost 5 bases to trimming and J lost 10 bases; unmatched junction nucleotides: 9.

The V and J genes are TRBV2 and TRBJ2-1, with D possibly being TRBD1 (5 bases). V was clipped by 6 bases and J by 4 bases, with 16 bases between them. The CDR3 runs to 15 residues. The germline CDR1 and CDR2 sequences are SNHLY and FYNNEI. CDR3 loop: CASRASYRLYNEQFF. The CDR3 nucleotides are TGTGCCAGCAGAGCGTCCTACAGGTTGTACAATGAGCAGTTCTTC.

This chain joins TRBV7-9 and TRBJ1-5; D remains unclear. Germline values: CDR1 SEHNR, CDR2 FQNEAQ (reference sequence). Trimming pared 4 bases from V and 7 bases from J, leaving 11 bases between. There are 13 residues in the CDR3. The CDR3 region is CASSSEGRQPQHF. CDR3 nucleotide sequence: TGTGCCAGCAGCTCGGAGGGAAGGCAGCCCCAGCATTTT. Complete variable domain (other parts from reference TRBV7-9 and TRBJ1-5): DTGVSQNPRHKITKRGQNVTFRCDPISEHNRLYWYRQTLGQGPEFLTYFQNEAQLEKSRLLSDRFSAERPKGSFSTLEIQRTEQGDSAMYLCASSSEGRQPQHFGDGTRLSIL.

This clone was counted a single time. This chain uses TRBV5-1 with TRBJ2-1; 7 bases align to TRBD1. V shed 4 bases and J 6 bases; nucleotides not matched to a gene: 4. CDR3 length equals 13 residues. Germline assignment: CDR1 SGHRS and CDR2 YFSETQ. CDR3 coding DNA: TGCGCCAGCAGCCTGGGACAGCCCAATGAGCAGTTCTTC. It translates to CASSLGQPNEQFF. The complete variable domain, with remaining parts taken from reference TRBV5-1 and TRBJ2-1, reads KAGVTQTPRYLIKTRGQQVTLSCSPISGHRSVSWYQQTPGQGLQFLFEYFSETQRNKGNFPGRFSGRQFSNSRSEMNVSTLELGDSALYLCASSLGQPNEQFFGPGTRLTVL.

The chain combines TRBV7-9 with TRBJ1-5; perhaps TRBD1 as D (5 bases). The V gene lost 5 bases and the J gene lost 1 base, with 15 bases spanning the gap. The CDR3 sequence is 16 residues long. Germline V lookup: CDR1 SEHNR, CDR2 FQNEAQ (reference sequence). CDR3 protein: CASSTEGFSSNQPQHF. In nucleotides, the CDR3 is TGTGCCAGCAGCACCGAGGGGTTTTCGAGCAATCAGCCCCAGCATTTT.

The gene calls are TRBV7-2 and TRBJ1-5; the D gene is possibly TRBD1 (6 bases). The V gene lost 5 bases and the J gene lost 3 bases, with 11 bases spanning the gap. Germline CDR1 SGHTA, CDR2 FQGNSA. This CDR3 region has 14 residues. DNA for the CDR3: TGTGCCAGCAGCAAGGACAGATCCAATCAGCCCCAGCATTTT. It encodes CASSKDRSNQPQHF.

CDR3 bases: TGTGCCAGCAGTCCTTTTAAGGGGACAGATACGCAGTATTTT. It encodes CASSPFKGTDTQYF. The chain has TRBV6-6 and TRBJ2-3; the D gene is possibly TRBD1 (5 bases). V was shortened by 5 bases and J by 3 bases, with 12 bases between the two germline ends. Germline loops: CDR1 MNHNY, CDR2 SVGAGI (reference sequence). The CDR3 contains 14 residues.

The chain employs TRBV18 and TRBJ2-2; no reliable D call. CDR3 length: 13 amino acids. Germline assignment: CDR1 KGHSH and CDR2 LQKENI. V lost 1 base to trimming and J lost 1 base, with 1 base between them. CDR3 in DNA: TGTGCCAGCTCACCACTGAACACCGGGGAGCTGTTTTTT. Its translation: CASSPLNTGELFF.

The chain recombines TRBV18 with TRBJ2-5; maybe TRBD1 (5 bases). The ends were cut back, 4 bases at V and 1 base at J, with 7 bases in the middle. CDR3 length: 13 residues. Germline V gene sequence: CDR1 KGHSH, CDR2 LQKENI. CDR3 protein: CASSHRSQETQYF. In DNA form, the CDR3 reads TGTGCCAGCTCACACAGGTCCCAAGAGACCCAGTACTTC.